The rows below give T cell receptor beta chains drawn from one sample of a study of shared clonotypes between healthy human individuals. Using immunoSEQ multiplex PCR, the repertoire was profiled, and TCRdb retains in-frame clones only, with some absent. The data contain 980,000 or so clones, more than 75% of them singletons. Sequenced input: memory CD4+ T cells sorted from blood. These receptors were taken from a man aged 18-30 years in good health. Each CDR3 is given with its conserved first and last residue. The D gene is left open where the match is weak. Size is stated for part of the rows, as once, few or many counts, or as a class when the clone is expanded.

>TRBV5-1|-|TRBJ2-3|TRBD2
CASSNGGLAGTDTQYF
TGCGCCAGCTCCAACGGCGGACTAGCGGGCACAGATACGCAGTATTTT
>TRBV28|few|TRBJ1-2|-
CASSLADQNYGYTF
TGTGCCAGCAGTTTAGCAGATCAGAACTATGGCTACACCTTC
>TRBV7-9|few|TRBJ2-5|-
CASSLRGGLQETQYF
TGTGCCAGCAGCTTAAGGGGCGGGTTACAAGAGACCCAGTACTTC
>TRBV28|-|TRBJ2-3|-
CASSLWTHDTQYF
TGTGCCAGCAGTTTATGGACCCACGATACGCAGTATTTT
>TRBV6-5|once|TRBJ1-2|-
CASRARGRYGYTF
TGTGCCAGCAGGGCCAGGGGACGCTATGGCTACACCTTC
>TRBV6-1|-|TRBJ2-7|TRBD2
CASTIGGTRYEQYF
TGTGCCAGCACCATAGGGGGGACTAGATACGAGCAGTACTTC
>TRBV10-3|few|TRBJ1-5|-
CAISEGSSFSNQPQHF
TGTGCCATCAGTGAGGGCAGTTCCTTTAGCAATCAGCCCCAGCATTTT
>TRBV9|-|TRBJ1-3|TRBD1
CASSDLRGHGNTIYF
TGTGCCAGCAGCGATCTCAGGGGGCATGGAAACACCATATATTTT
>TRBV6-5|-|TRBJ1-3|-
CASRELTTSGNTIYF
TGTGCCAGTCGGGAACTAACAACCTCTGGAAACACCATATATTTT
>TRBV5-1|once|TRBJ2-5|-
CASSQQGNAETQYF
TGCGCCAGCAGCCAACAGGGTAATGCAGAGACCCAGTACTTC
>TRBV11-3|-|TRBJ2-6|-
CASSSPGGIGDVLTF
TGTGCCAGCAGCTCCCCCGGGGGCATTGGGGACGTCCTGACTTTC
>TRBV5-1|-|TRBJ1-1|-
CASSRQGMTEAFF
TGCGCCAGCAGTCGGCAGGGAATGACTGAAGCTTTCTTT
>TRBV11-2|-|TRBJ2-5|-
CASSSLPRGTQYF
TGTGCCAGCAGCTCCCTGCCCCGCGGGACCCAGTACTTC
>TRBV15|-|TRBJ2-7|-
CATSRDLGLAYEQYF
TGTGCCACCAGCAGAGATCTAGGGCTAGCCTACGAGCAGTACTTC
>TRBV28|-|TRBJ1-5|-
CASTSPAGLRDQPQHF
TGTGCCAGCACGTCCCCCGCGGGACTTAGGGATCAGCCCCAGCATTTT
>TRBV28|-|TRBJ2-3|TRBD2
CASSSAGGPDTQYF
TGTGCCAGCAGTTCGGCGGGGGGGCCAGATACGCAGTATTTT
>TRBV6-5|-|TRBJ2-7|-
CASRQQGSYEQYF
TGTGCCAGCAGACAACAGGGCTCCTACGAGCAGTACTTC
>TRBV11-2|-|TRBJ1-4|-
CASSLASGLLNEKLFF
TGTGCCAGCAGCTTAGCCTCGGGGCTCCTTAATGAAAAACTGTTTTTT
>TRBV2|-|TRBJ2-7|-
CASSVPGRAYEQYF
TGTGCCAGCAGTGTCCCTGGCAGAGCCTACGAGCAGTACTTC
>TRBV5-1|-|TRBJ1-3|TRBD1
CASSLEGATGNTIYF
TGCGCCAGCAGCTTGGAGGGGGCTACTGGAAACACCATATATTTT
>TRBV6-1|few|TRBJ1-2|TRBD1
CASSLRDRGTYGYTF
TGTGCCAGCAGCCTGAGGGACAGGGGAACCTATGGCTACACCTTC
>TRBV28|-|TRBJ1-2|-
CASSLNDPYGYTF
TGTGCCAGCAGTTTAAATGATCCTTATGGCTACACCTTC
>TRBV5-1|-|TRBJ1-1|-
CASSHGGNTEAFF
TGCGCCAGCTCACACGGAGGGAACACTGAAGCTTTCTTT
>TRBV7-2|once|TRBJ2-7|-
CASVRWGTYEQYF
TGTGCCAGCGTACGGTGGGGAACCTACGAGCAGTACTTC
>TRBV7-8|few|TRBJ1-2|-
CASSLERGIYGYTF
TGTGCCAGCAGCTTAGAGAGGGGCATCTATGGCTACACCTTC
>TRBV11-2|-|TRBJ2-1|-
CASSLSIRVEQFF
TGTGCCAGCAGCTTATCAATCCGAGTAGAGCAGTTCTTC
>TRBV9|-|TRBJ1-1|TRBD1
CASSGHPGQGTAFF
TGTGCCAGCAGCGGACATCCGGGACAGGGGACGGCTTTCTTT
>TRBV5-6|once|TRBJ2-3|-
CASSRRQSQYTDTQYF
TGTGCCAGCAGCCGAAGACAATCCCAGTACACAGATACGCAGTATTTT
>TRBV4-1|-|TRBJ1-5|-
CASSYGQSNQPQHF
TGCGCCAGCAGTTACGGACAGTCAAATCAGCCCCAGCATTTT
>TRBV6-1|-|TRBJ1-6|-
CASTREYNSPLHF
TGTGCCAGCACGAGGGAGTATAATTCACCCCTCCACTTT
>TRBV18|-|TRBJ2-7|TRBD2
CASSPGTSSYEQYF
TGTGCCAGCTCCCCCGGGACTAGCTCCTACGAGCAGTACTTC
>TRBV6-5|-|TRBJ1-1|TRBD1
CASYTYRGGNTEAFF
TGTGCCAGCTACACTTACAGGGGAGGGAACACTGAAGCTTTCTTT
>TRBV7-2|-|TRBJ1-6|-
CASSFGGLSGSPLHF
TGTGCCAGCAGCTTCGGGGGACTTTCGGGGTCACCCCTCCACTTT
>TRBV10-3|few|TRBJ1-4|TRBD1
CAAGTGEEKLFF
TGTGCCGCCGGGACAGGGGAGGAAAAACTGTTTTTT
>TRBV6-5|once|TRBJ1-4|-
CASSPPGGEKLFF
TGTGCCAGCAGTCCCCCTGGGGGTGAAAAACTGTTTTTT
>TRBV28|many|TRBJ2-3|TRBD2
CASSPAHSGGDTDTQYF
TGTGCCAGCAGCCCAGCCCACAGCGGGGGTGACACAGATACGCAGTATTTT
>TRBV5-1|-|TRBJ2-2|TRBD2
CASSLPLAGGNTGELFF
TGCGCCAGCAGCTTGCCACTAGCGGGGGGTAACACCGGGGAGCTGTTTTTT
>TRBV19|-|TRBJ1-2|-
CASSMSQGYGYTF
TGTGCCAGTAGTATGTCGCAGGGCTATGGCTACACCTTC
>TRBV30|-|TRBJ2-7|-
CAWSVDIQYEQYF
TGTGCCTGGAGTGTAGACATCCAATACGAGCAGTACTTC
>TRBV13|-|TRBJ1-2|-
CASSYGVYGYTF
TGTGCCAGCAGCTACGGGGTGTATGGCTACACCTTC
>TRBV28|-|TRBJ1-5|-
CASSLGVRQPQHF
TGTGCCAGCAGTTTGGGGGTCCGGCAGCCCCAGCATTTT
>TRBV7-3|-|TRBJ2-2|TRBD1
CASSLNAGGSTGELFF
TGTGCCAGCAGCTTAAACGCAGGGGGCAGCACCGGGGAGCTGTTTTTT
>TRBV7-2|-|TRBJ2-7|-
CASRLAYEQYF
TGTGCCAGCAGGCTGGCCTACGAGCAGTACTTC
>TRBV7-2|-|TRBJ1-5|-
CASSSDSSNQPQHF
TGTGCCAGCAGCTCGGACAGTAGCAATCAGCCCCAGCATTTT
>TRBV5-5|-|TRBJ2-3|-
CASSSTGTDTQYF
TGTGCCAGCAGCAGTACAGGCACAGATACGCAGTATTTT
>TRBV5-1|-|TRBJ2-1|TRBD2
CASSASSGRNNEQFF
TGCGCCAGCAGCGCCTCTAGCGGGAGGAACAATGAGCAGTTCTTC
>TRBV9|-|TRBJ2-1|TRBD2
CASSVRAGAPNEQFF
TGTGCCAGCAGCGTTCGAGCGGGGGCGCCCAATGAGCAGTTCTTC
>TRBV19|-|TRBJ1-2|-
CASSIEDYGYTF
TGTGCCAGTAGTATAGAGGACTATGGCTACACCTTC